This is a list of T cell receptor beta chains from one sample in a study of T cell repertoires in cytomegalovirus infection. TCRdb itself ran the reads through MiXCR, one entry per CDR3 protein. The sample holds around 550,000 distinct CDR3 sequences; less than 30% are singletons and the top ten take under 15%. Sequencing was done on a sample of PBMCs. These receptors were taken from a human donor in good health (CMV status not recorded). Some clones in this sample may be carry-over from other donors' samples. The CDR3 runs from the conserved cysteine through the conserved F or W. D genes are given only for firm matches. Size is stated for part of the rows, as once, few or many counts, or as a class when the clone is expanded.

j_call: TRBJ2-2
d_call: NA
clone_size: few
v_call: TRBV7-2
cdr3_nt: TGTGCCAGCAGCCCGGTGGGTCGGGGCGGGGAGCTGTTTTTT
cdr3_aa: CASSPVGRGGELFF

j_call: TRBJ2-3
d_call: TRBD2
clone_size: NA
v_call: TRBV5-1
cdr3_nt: TGCGCCAGCAGCTTAACAACTAGCGGGTTCACAGATACGCAGTATTTT
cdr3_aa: CASSLTTSGFTDTQYF

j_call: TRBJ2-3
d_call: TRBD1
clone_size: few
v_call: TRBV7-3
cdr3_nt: TGTGCCAGCAGCTCACGACAGGGTAGTTCCCCAGATACGCAGTATTTT
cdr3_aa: CASSSRQGSSPDTQYF

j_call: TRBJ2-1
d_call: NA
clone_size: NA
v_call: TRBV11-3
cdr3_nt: TGTGCCAGCAGCTTATATCAATCCTACAATGAGCAGTTCTTC
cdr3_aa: CASSLYQSYNEQFF

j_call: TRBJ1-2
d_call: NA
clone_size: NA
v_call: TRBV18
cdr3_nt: TGTGCCAGCTCACCACCTTCAAGTCCTACGGGAGGTGGCTACACCTTC
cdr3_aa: CASSPPSSPTGGGYTF

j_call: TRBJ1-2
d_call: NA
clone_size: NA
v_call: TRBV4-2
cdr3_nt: TGTGCCAGCAGCCAAAACTTGGGACCCATGGGCTATGGCTACACCTTC
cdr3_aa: CASSQNLGPMGYGYTF

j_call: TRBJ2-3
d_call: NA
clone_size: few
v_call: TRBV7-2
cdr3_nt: TGTGCCAGCAGCAGAACTAGATTCCCAGATACGCAGTATTTT
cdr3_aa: CASSRTRFPDTQYF

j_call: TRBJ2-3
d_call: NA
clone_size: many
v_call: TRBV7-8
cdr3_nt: TGTGCCAGCAGCTTAGAGGAGGGGGCTGAGGATACGCAGTATTTT
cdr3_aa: CASSLEEGAEDTQYF

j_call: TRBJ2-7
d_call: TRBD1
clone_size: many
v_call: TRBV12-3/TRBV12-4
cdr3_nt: TGTGCCAGCAGCCCGGGGACAGGGGGCTCATACGAGCAGTACTTC
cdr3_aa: CASSPGTGGSYEQYF

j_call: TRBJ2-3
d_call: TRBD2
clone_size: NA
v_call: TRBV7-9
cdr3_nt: TGTGCCAGCAGCTTACTCGGTCTATCCCGTCGCGGGAGGAAGGTAGGAACAGATACGCAGTATTTT
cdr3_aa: CASSLLGLSRRGRKVGTDTQYF

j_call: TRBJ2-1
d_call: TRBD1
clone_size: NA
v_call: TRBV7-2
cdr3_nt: TGTGCCAGCAGCTTAGCTCAGGGGGCCCGGCGCTCCTACAATGAGCAGTTCTTC
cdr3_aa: CASSLAQGARRSYNEQFF

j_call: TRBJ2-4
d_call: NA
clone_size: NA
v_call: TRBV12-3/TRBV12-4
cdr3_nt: TGTGCCAGCAGTTTAGGGCAGGGGTGGAACATTCAGTACTTC
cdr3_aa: CASSLGQGWNIQYF

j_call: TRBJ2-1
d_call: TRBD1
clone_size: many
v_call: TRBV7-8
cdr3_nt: TGTGCCAGCAGCTCTGACAGGGGGTGGATGTATGAGCAGTTCTTC
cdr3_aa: CASSSDRGWMYEQFF

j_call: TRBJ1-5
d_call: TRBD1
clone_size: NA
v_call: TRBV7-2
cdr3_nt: TGTGCCAGCAGCTTAGCACAGGGGGCACAGCCCCAGCATTTT
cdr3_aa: CASSLAQGAQPQHF

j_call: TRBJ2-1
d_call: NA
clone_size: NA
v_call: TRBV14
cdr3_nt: TGTGCCAGCAGCCAAGGAGGAATGACTATCGGTATGTTCTTC
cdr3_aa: CASSQGGMTIGMFF

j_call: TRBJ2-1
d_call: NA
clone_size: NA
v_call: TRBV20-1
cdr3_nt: TGCAGTGCTCTGGACTACAATGAGCAGTTCTTC
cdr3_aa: CSALDYNEQFF

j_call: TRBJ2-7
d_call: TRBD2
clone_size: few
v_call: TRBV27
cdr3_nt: TGTGCCAGCAGTGAAGGGACTAGCGGTTACTACGAGCAGTACTTC
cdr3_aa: CASSEGTSGYYEQYF

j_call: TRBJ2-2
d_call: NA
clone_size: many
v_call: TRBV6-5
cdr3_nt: TGTGCCAGCAGTTACATCCGACTCAGCGGGGAGCTGTTTTTT
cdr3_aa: CASSYIRLSGELFF

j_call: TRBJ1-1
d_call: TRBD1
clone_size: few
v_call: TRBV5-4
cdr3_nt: TGTGCCAGCAGCAGAGCAGGGGGTAGGGACACTGAAGCTTTCTTT
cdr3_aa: CASSRAGGRDTEAFF

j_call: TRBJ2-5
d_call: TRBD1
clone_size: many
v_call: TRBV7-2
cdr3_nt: TGTGCCAGCAGCCCTAAAGGGGGCCAGGTGACCCAGTACTTC
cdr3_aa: CASSPKGGQVTQYF

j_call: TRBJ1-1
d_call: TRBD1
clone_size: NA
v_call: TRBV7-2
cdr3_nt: TGTGCCAGCAGCCCGGTGACAGGGGTGACTGAAGCTTTCTTT
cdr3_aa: CASSPVTGVTEAFF

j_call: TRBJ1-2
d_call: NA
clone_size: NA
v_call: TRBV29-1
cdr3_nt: TGCAGCGTTGGGTCAGTTATGGGTGGCTACACCTTC
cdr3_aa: CSVGSVMGGYTF

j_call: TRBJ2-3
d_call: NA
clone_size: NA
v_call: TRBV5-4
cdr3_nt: TGTGCCAGCAGCTCGGGGAGTAGCGGACTTAGCACAGATACGCAGTATTTT
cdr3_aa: CASSSGSSGLSTDTQYF

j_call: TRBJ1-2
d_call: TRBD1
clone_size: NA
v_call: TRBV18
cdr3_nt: TGTGCCAGCTCATCCGGGACAGGGTTATCAGGCTACACCTTC
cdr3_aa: CASSSGTGLSGYTF

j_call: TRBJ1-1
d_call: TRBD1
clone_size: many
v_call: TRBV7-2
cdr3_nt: TGTGCCAGCAGCCCGGACAGGGTGAGGATTGGCAACACTGAAGCTTTCTTT
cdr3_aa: CASSPDRVRIGNTEAFF

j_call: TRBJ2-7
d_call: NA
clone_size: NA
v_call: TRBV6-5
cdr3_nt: TGTGCCAGCAGCCCCCCAACGAGCGGGACATACGAGCAGTACTTC
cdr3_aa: CASSPPTSGTYEQYF

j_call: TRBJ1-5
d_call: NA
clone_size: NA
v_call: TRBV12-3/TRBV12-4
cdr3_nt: TGTGCCAGCAGTTTAGAGGGAGAGAGCAATCAGCCCCAGCATTTT
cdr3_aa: CASSLEGESNQPQHF

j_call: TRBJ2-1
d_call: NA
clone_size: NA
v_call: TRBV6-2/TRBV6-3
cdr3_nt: TGTGCCAGCACCTCCCTCTCGGGACCACTCAATGCGGATGAGCAGTTCTTC
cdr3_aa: CASTSLSGPLNADEQFF

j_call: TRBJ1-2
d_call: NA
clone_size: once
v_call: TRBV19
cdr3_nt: TGTGCCAGTAGTATATCGGTGGCGGCCTCAGGTGGCTACACCTTC
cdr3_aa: CASSISVAASGGYTF

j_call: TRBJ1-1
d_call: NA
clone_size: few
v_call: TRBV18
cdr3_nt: TGTGCCAGCTCACCACAGTCCAGGTCGAACACTGAAGCTTTCTTT
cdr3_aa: CASSPQSRSNTEAFF

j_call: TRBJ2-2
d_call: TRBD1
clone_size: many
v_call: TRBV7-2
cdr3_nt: TGTGCCAGCAGCAGAGGACAGGGTTGGGACACCGGGGAGCTGTTTTTT
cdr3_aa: CASSRGQGWDTGELFF

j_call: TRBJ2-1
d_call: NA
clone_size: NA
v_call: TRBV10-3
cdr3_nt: TGTGCCATCAGTGAGTCGGGTAGGAACCACAATGAGCAGTTCTTC
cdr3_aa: CAISESGRNHNEQFF

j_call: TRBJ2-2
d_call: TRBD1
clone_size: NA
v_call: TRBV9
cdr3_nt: TGTGCCAGCAGCGACAGGGGGATAGGCGGGGAGCTGTTTTTT
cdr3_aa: CASSDRGIGGELFF

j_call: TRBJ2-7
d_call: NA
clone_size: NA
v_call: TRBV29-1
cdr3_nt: TGCAGCGCTATGGACAGCTTTTACGAGCAGTACTTC
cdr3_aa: CSAMDSFYEQYF

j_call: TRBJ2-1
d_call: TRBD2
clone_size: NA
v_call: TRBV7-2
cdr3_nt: TGTGCCAGCGGCCTAGCGGGACGCGGTGAGCAGTTCTTC
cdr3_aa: CASGLAGRGEQFF

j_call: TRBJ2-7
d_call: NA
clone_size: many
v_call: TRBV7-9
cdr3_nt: TGTGCCAGCAGCTTAGCGAGGGACAACGAGCAGTACTTC
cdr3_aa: CASSLARDNEQYF

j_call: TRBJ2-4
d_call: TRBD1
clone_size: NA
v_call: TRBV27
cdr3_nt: TGTGCCATACTCCCGGGACAGTCCAAAAACATTCAGTACTTC
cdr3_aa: CAILPGQSKNIQYF

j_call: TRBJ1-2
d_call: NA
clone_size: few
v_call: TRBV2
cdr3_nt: TGTGCCAGCACGAACGACAGGTACAACTATGGCTACACCTTC
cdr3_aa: CASTNDRYNYGYTF

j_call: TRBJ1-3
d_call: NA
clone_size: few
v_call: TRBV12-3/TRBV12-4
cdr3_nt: TGTGCCAGCAGTTTTATAGGTGAAAACACCATATATTTT
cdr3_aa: CASSFIGENTIYF

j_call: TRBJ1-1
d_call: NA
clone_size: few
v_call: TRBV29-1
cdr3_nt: TGCAGCGTTAGTGGTCTGAACACTGAAGCTTTCTTT
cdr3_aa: CSVSGLNTEAFF

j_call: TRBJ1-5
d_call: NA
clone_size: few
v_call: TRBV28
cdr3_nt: TGTGCCAGCAGGACAGACCTCAATCAGCCCCAGCATTTT
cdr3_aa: CASRTDLNQPQHF

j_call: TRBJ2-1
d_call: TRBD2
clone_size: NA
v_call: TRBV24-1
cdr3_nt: TGTGCCACCAGTGACCCGAGACTAGCGGGGTACAATGAGCAGTTCTTC
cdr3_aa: CATSDPRLAGYNEQFF

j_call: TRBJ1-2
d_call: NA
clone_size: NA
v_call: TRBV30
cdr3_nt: TGTGCCTGGACTGCTGGGGGGGGCTACACCTTC
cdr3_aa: CAWTAGGGYTF

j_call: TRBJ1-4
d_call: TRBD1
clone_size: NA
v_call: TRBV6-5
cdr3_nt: TGTGCCAGCAGTTACGACCCAGGGGGCGCACGTGAAAAACTGTTTTTT
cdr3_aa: CASSYDPGGAREKLFF

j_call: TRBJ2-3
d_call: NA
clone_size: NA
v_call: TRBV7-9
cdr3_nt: TGTGCCAGCAGCACTCGACAGAGTCACACAGATACGCAGTATTTT
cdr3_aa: CASSTRQSHTDTQYF

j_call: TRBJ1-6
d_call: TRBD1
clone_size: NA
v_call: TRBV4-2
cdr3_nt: TGTGCCAGCAGCCAAGATAGAGGGCAGGGGGCTTCACCCCTCCACTTT
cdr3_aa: CASSQDRGQGASPLHF

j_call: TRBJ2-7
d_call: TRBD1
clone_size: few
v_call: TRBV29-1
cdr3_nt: TGCAGCGTCCTGGGACAGGGGTACTCCTACGAGCAGTACTTC
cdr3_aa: CSVLGQGYSYEQYF

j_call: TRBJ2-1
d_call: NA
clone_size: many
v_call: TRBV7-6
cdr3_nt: TGTGCCAGCAGCTTGGGTTGGGACAATGAGCAGTTCTTC
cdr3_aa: CASSLGWDNEQFF